Reported below is one TCR beta chain. V lost 0 bases, J lost 0 bases, and 6 bases lay in between. In germline, CDR1 is MGHRA, CDR2 YSYEKL. The CDR3 is 15 residues long. The data belong to a study of control samples from healthy donors and cancer patients. Data came from immunoSEQ multiplex PCR; TCRdb stores just in-frame clones and leaves some out. Found here are about 180,000 clones, around 91% of them singletons; the top ten hold 1.2% to 1.5%. The rearrangement joins TRBV4-1 to TRBJ2-1; D gene ambiguous. This TCR derives from a woman in her forties or fifties in good health. The sequencing sample was made of blood. As DNA, the CDR3 is TGCGCCAGCAGCCAAGACAGCAGCTCCTACAATGAGCAGTTCTTC. It is translated as CASSQDSSSYNEQFF.